The next 29 T cell receptor beta chains were all read from a single sample in a study of control samples from healthy donors and cancer patients. Only in-frame clones appear in the TCRdb table, and some are missing; sequencing was by immunoSEQ multiplex PCR. The sample contains 150,000 or so clones, roughly 90% of which appear only once. Sequencing used blood. These receptors came from a man aged 35 to 55 in good health.

The J gene is TRBJ2-7, the V gene TRBV4-1; D is possibly TRBD2 (6 bases). This CDR3 spans 15 amino acids. Per the germline V gene, CDR1 is MGHRA and CDR2 is YSYEKL. The V end was cut by 1 base, the J end by 7 bases, with 17 bases between. CDR3 protein: CASSQVMGGTEEQYF. The CDR3 DNA reads TGCGCCAGCAGCCAAGTTATGGGGGGAACCGAGGAGCAGTACTTC.

In its sample, this clone was seen a few times. J is TRBJ2-2 and V is TRBV6-1; D unresolved. This CDR3 comprises 14 residues. Trimming pared 2 bases from V and 4 bases from J, leaving 8 bases between. CDR1 and CDR2 (germline): MNHNS, SASEGT. As DNA, the CDR3 is TGTGCCAGCAGTGAACTGGGCCGCACCGGGGAGCTGTTTTTT. Translating gives CASSELGRTGELFF.

The chain couples TRBV5-1 to TRBJ1-2; 7 bases agree with TRBD1. The trim removed 3 bases at V and 8 bases at J, leaving 13 bases unmatched. The CDR3 has 15 residues. The germline gives CDR1 SGHRS, CDR2 YFSETQ. The CDR3, as DNA: TGCGCCAGCAGCTCCCCACCCACAGGGGAGGCAGGCTACACCTTC. It codes for CASSSPPTGEAGYTF.

This chain links TRBV24-1 with TRBJ2-2, with no clear D. Germline CDR1 is KGHDR and CDR2 is SFDVKD. This CDR3 contains 15 residues. The V gene lost 5 bases and the J gene lost 1 base, with 10 bases spanning the gap. The CDR3 coding sequence is TGTGCCACCAGTGGTATCCCAAAGAACACCGGGGAGCTGTTTTTT. This translates into CATSGIPKNTGELFF.

The chain couples TRBV5-1 to TRBJ2-1, with TRBD2 matching over 11 bases. This CDR3 spans 15 amino acids. The germline V gene encodes CDR1 SGHRS and CDR2 YFSETQ. V lost 4 bases to trimming and J lost 8 bases; unmatched junction nucleotides: 8. The CDR3 coding sequence is TGCGCCAGCAGCCGGGCTAGCGGGGGGATGGATGAGCAGTTCTTC. Translation: CASSRASGGMDEQFF.

This chain uses TRBV5-6 with TRBJ1-6, with 9 bases identical to TRBD1. Germline-derived CDR1 and CDR2 are SGHDT and YYEEEE. The CDR3 consists of 14 residues. The junction had 3 bases not matched to a gene; V was cut back by 2 bases and J by 9 bases. This chain's CDR3 is CASSFGTGSSPLHF. In DNA form, the CDR3 reads TGTGCCAGCAGCTTTGGGACAGGGAGTTCACCCCTCCACTTT.

Concerning this clone itself: An end of the junction differs from the germline gene, which may be a read error. The chain carries TRBV30 and TRBJ2-3, with D uncertain. The CDR3 loop spans 14 amino acids. Germline V CDR1 and CDR2: GTSNPN, SVGIG (reference sequence). CDR3: CAWMADPGTDTQYF. CDR3 nucleotides: TGTGCCTGGATGGCAGACCCAGGCACGGATACGCAGTATTTT.

DNA for the CDR3: TGTGCCAGCAGTGTGGTGGGAGAGACCCAGTACTTC. Its translation: CASSVVGETQYF. The V and J genes are TRBV12-3 or TRBV12-4 and TRBJ2-5, with D hard to call. Deletions cut 5 bases from V and 4 bases from J, with 8 bases between. The length of the CDR3 is 12 residues.

The chain combines TRBV28 with TRBJ2-1, with 10 bases matching TRBD2. Trimming removed 8 bases from V and 4 bases from J; junction bases left unmatched: 2. CDR1 is MDHEN and CDR2 is SYDVKM in the germline V gene. The CDR3 is 13 amino acids. The CDR3 sequence: CASGLAVYNEQFF. The CDR3 DNA follows: TGTGCCAGCGGACTAGCGGTTTACAATGAGCAGTTCTTC.

The gene calls are TRBV5-1 and TRBJ1-1, with D tentatively TRBD1 (5 bases). The CDR3 consists of 13 residues. CDR1 and CDR2 (germline): SGHRS, YFSETQ. The V end lost 4 bases, the J end lost 4 bases, and 11 bases lay between the germline ends. As DNA, the CDR3 is TGCGCCAGCAGCGTGGAAGGGGTCACTGAAGCTTTCTTT. Translated: CASSVEGVTEAFF.

This clone came up a few times. The chain employs TRBV2 and TRBJ2-7, with a possible D match to TRBD1 (6 bases). CDR1 SNHLY and CDR2 FYNNEI come from the germline V gene. This CDR3 is 13 amino acids long. V was cut by 5 bases and J by 0 bases, with 8 bases left in between. CDR3 residues: CASSPGASYEQYF. The DNA for the CDR3 is TGTGCCAGCAGTCCAGGGGCCTCCTACGAGCAGTACTTC. The full variable domain, completed using reference TRBV2 and TRBJ2-7, is EPEVTQTPSHQVTQMGQEVILRCVPISNHLYFYWYRQILGQKVEFLVSFYNNEISEKSEIFDDQFSVERPDGSNFTLKIRSTKLEDSAMYFCASSPGASYEQYFGPGTRLTVT.

The chain recombines TRBV5-5 with TRBJ2-6; 11 nucleotides line up with TRBD1. The CDR3 is 17 amino acids. CDR1 SGHKS and CDR2 YYEKEE come from the germline V gene (reference sequence). V shed 4 bases, J shed 2 bases, and the junction held 5 bases outside the gene matches. CDR3 in amino acids: CASSGGQGEAGANVLTF. The CDR3 region has the DNA TGTGCCAGCAGCGGGGGACAGGGGGAGGCTGGGGCCAACGTCCTGACTTTC.

The chain has TRBV5-1 and TRBJ1-2, with 9 bases matching TRBD1. Germline lookup yields CDR1 SGHRS and CDR2 YFSETQ. With V trimmed by 0 bases and J by 7 bases, 4 bases remained unmatched. CDR3 length equals 14 residues. The CDR3 nucleotides are TGCGCCAGCAGCTTGGCACAGGGGGCAGGTGGCTACACCTTC. Residues: CASSLAQGAGGYTF. The variable domain in full, completed from reference TRBV5-1 and TRBJ1-2, reads KAGVTQTPRYLIKTRGQQVTLSCSPISGHRSVSWYQQTPGQGLQFLFEYFSETQRNKGNFPGRFSGRQFSNSRSEMNVSTLELGDSALYLCASSLAQGAGGYTFGSGTRLTVV.

The rearrangement uses TRBV5-6 and TRBJ1-1; weak D call: TRBD1 (5 bases). Trimming stripped 4 bases from V and 2 bases from J, with 15 bases between. The CDR3 has 15 amino acids. CDR1 and CDR2 from the germline V gene are SGHDT and YYEEEE. This chain's CDR3 is CASSNAGTGNTEAFF. CDR3 bases: TGTGCCAGCAGCAACGCGGGGACGGGTAACACTGAAGCTTTCTTT. Variable domain in full (rest from reference TRBV5-6 and TRBJ1-1): DAGVTQSPTHLIKTRGQQVTLRCSPKSGHDTVSWYQQALGQGPQFIFQYYEEEERQRGNFPDRFSGHQFPNYSSELNVNALLLGDSALYLCASSNAGTGNTEAFFGQGTRLTVV.

This rearrangement joins TRBV5-4 to TRBJ1-4; D is perhaps TRBD1 (5 bases). Trimming left V 2 bases short and J 8 bases short, with 10 bases between. Germline V CDR1 and CDR2: SGHNT, YYREEE (reference sequence). The CDR3 loop spans 13 amino acids. In nucleotides, the CDR3 is TGTGCCAGCAGCTTCGGACAAGAGGAAAAACTGTTTTTT. Encoded protein: CASSFGQEEKLFF.

The J gene is TRBJ1-1, the V gene TRBV18, with TRBD1 as a possible D gene (6 bases). This CDR3 comprises 14 residues. Per the germline V gene, CDR1 is KGHSH and CDR2 is LQKENI. Trimming shortened V by 6 bases and J by 6 bases, and 17 bases separated the two germline ends. The CDR3 DNA sequence: TGTGCCAGCTCGCCCGCGAGAGGGGGAGCTGAAGCTTTCTTT. It encodes CASSPARGGAEAFF.

CDR3 coding DNA: TGTGCCAGTAGTGCCGGACTAGCGGGGGCCTACAATGAGCAGTTCTTC. Its protein is CASSAGLAGAYNEQFF. This chain links TRBV19 with TRBJ2-1; 13 nucleotides match TRBD2. The CDR3 sequence is 16 residues long. Trimming cost V 5 bases and J 2 bases; bases outside gene matches: 3. From germline, CDR1 is LNHDA and CDR2 SQIVND (reference sequence).

The chain carries TRBV27 and TRBJ1-1; D perhaps matches TRBD1 (5 bases). This CDR3 has 16 amino acids. V lost 2 bases, J lost 6 bases, and 19 bases lay in between. Germline V gene lookup returns CDR1 MNHEY and CDR2 SMNVEV (reference sequence). The CDR3 loop is CASSLRPSGVGAEAFF. CDR3 nucleotides: TGTGCCAGCAGTTTACGCCCATCGGGGGTTGGGGCTGAAGCTTTCTTT.

The chain links TRBV3-1 (or the pseudogene TRBV3-2) to TRBJ2-7; D not certain. CDR1 is LGHDT and CDR2 is YNNKEL in the germline V gene (reference sequence). The CDR3 is 12 amino acids. The V end was cut by 4 bases, the J end by 0 bases, with 4 bases between. CDR3 sequence (DNA): TGTGCCAGCAGCCGACACTCCTACGAGCAGTACTTC. Amino acids: CASSRHSYEQYF.

The V and J genes are TRBV5-1 and TRBJ1-1; D perhaps matches TRBD1 (6 bases). Germline loops: CDR1 SGHRS, CDR2 YFSETQ. Trimming cost V 6 bases and J 8 bases, with 11 bases left between them. This CDR3 has 11 amino acids. CDR3 residues: CASTGRGEAFF. The DNA of the CDR3 is TGCGCCAGCACCGGGAGGGGGGAAGCTTTCTTT.

The V gene is TRBV16, the J gene TRBJ2-5; D gene uncertain. The CDR3 is made up of 12 amino acids. The V gene's germline CDR1 is KGHSY and CDR2 FQNENV. Trimming stripped 5 bases from V and 5 bases from J, with 9 bases between. The CDR3 loop reads CASSAFGETQYF. The CDR3 region has the DNA TGTGCCAGCAGCGCGTTTGGGGAGACCCAGTACTTC.

On this clone: Sequence at one end of the junction differs from germline and may be a read error. The rearrangement links TRBV7-7 to TRBJ1-5; 9 positions match TRBD1. CDR3 length: 16 amino acids. Germline CDR1 reads SSHAT; CDR2 reads FNYEAQ (reference sequence). The chain's CDR3 is CASSLDVTGGSQPQHF. CDR3 DNA: TGTGCTAGCAGCTTAGACGTTACAGGGGGCAGTCAGCCCCAGCATTTT.

This chain uses TRBV5-1 with TRBJ2-7; a possible D gene is TRBD2 (5 bases). In germline, CDR1 is SGHRS, CDR2 YFSETQ. The CDR3 totals 14 residues. V dropped 4 bases and J dropped 3 bases, with 14 bases sitting between them. The CDR3 sequence: CASSTLGLDYEQYF. As DNA, the CDR3 is TGCGCCAGCAGCACCCTAGGACTGGACTACGAGCAGTACTTC.

The chain recombines TRBV5-4 with TRBJ2-7, with a tentative D call TRBD1 (6 bases). The germline V gene has CDR1 SGHNT and CDR2 YYREEE (reference sequence). V dropped 7 bases and J dropped 5 bases, with 7 bases sitting between them. This CDR3 spans 10 amino acids. Here the CDR3 DNA reads TGTGCCAGCCACAGGGACGAGCAGTACTTC. Translating gives CASHRDEQYF.

CDR3 loop: CASSLGVADIQYF. Written as DNA, the CDR3 is TGTGCCAGCAGCCTGGGGGTGGCGGACATTCAGTACTTC. This chain connects TRBV11-3 to TRBJ2-4; D is tentatively TRBD1 or TRBD2 (5 bases each). Per germline, CDR1 SGHNT and CDR2 YENEEA. Trimming pared 5 bases from V and 8 bases from J, leaving 13 bases between. The CDR3 sequence is 13 residues long.

The chain links TRBV4-1 to TRBJ1-5; a weak D match, TRBD1 (6 bases). Per germline, CDR1 MGHRA and CDR2 YSYEKL. Trimming pared 3 bases from V and 0 bases from J, leaving 15 bases between. This CDR3 has 17 amino acids. CDR3 amino acids: CASSHAKGEISNQPQHF. CDR3 nucleotide sequence: TGCGCCAGCAGCCACGCTAAGGGGGAAATTAGCAATCAGCCCCAGCATTTT.

The chain uses TRBV28 and TRBJ2-2; D is uncertain. CDR1 is MDHEN, CDR2 SYDVKM, per germline. This CDR3 has 13 amino acids. V shed 4 bases and J shed 3 bases, with 6 bases lying between them. The CDR3: CASSSTDTGELFF. CDR3 coding DNA: TGTGCCAGCAGTTCTACGGACACCGGGGAGCTGTTTTTT. Full variable domain (rest looked up from reference TRBV28 and TRBJ2-2): DVKVTQSSRYLVKRTGEKVFLECVQDMDHENMFWYRQDPGLGLRLIYFSYDVKMKEKGDIPEGYSVSREKKERFSLILESASTNQTSMYLCASSSTDTGELFFGEGSRLTVL.

The V gene is TRBV15, the J gene TRBJ2-1; 8 bases are a match to TRBD1. The CDR3 has 15 amino acids. With V trimmed by 1 base and J by 4 bases, 3 bases remained unmatched. Germline CDR1 LNHNV, CDR2 YYDKDF (reference sequence). The CDR3 protein is CATSRGRTGYNEQFF. The CDR3 DNA is TGTGCCACCAGCAGAGGGAGGACAGGGTACAATGAGCAGTTCTTC.

This chain's CDR3 is CASNPMGKETQYF. DNA of the CDR3: TGTGCCAGCAACCCGATGGGGAAAGAGACCCAGTACTTC. This sequence joins TRBV3-1 (or the pseudogene TRBV3-2) and TRBJ2-5, with D unresolved. The germline gives CDR1 LGHDT, CDR2 YNNKEL (reference sequence). The ends were cut back, 7 bases at V and 3 bases at J, with 12 bases in the middle. The CDR3 totals 13 residues.